The clone carrying this T cell receptor (beta chain) occurred once. In the authors' workflow: The assay estimated nucleated cells by amplifying reference gene primers. Sequencing used immunoSEQ multiplex PCR; TCRdb keeps in-frame clones, though not all of them. V, J and clone size derive from that table, while D and trimming were established from the DNA sequence. In the table there are about 120,000 clones, more than 70% of which are singletons. Germline lookup yields CDR1 MGHDK and CDR2 SYGVNS. The CDR3 runs to 16 residues. The V gene end was trimmed by 6 bases and the J gene end by 9 bases; junction bases not matched to a gene: 8. This specimen belongs to a study of blood T cell repertoires in COVID-19. Study at large: COVID-19 samples collected from the United States, Italy and Spain covered acute and convalescent phases. T cells, B-cell-depleted T cells, or PBMCs provided the cDNA or gDNA that served as material.

Sequenced material: peripheral blood. The chain combines TRBV25-1 with TRBJ2-1; the match to TRBD2 covers 16 bases. This clonotype originated in a man in his sixties with acute or convalescent COVID-19. In nucleotides, the CDR3 is TGTGCCAGCAGCCCGGGACTAGCGGGAGGGTCGGGTGAGCAGTTCTTC. This gives the protein CASSPGLAGGSGEQFF.